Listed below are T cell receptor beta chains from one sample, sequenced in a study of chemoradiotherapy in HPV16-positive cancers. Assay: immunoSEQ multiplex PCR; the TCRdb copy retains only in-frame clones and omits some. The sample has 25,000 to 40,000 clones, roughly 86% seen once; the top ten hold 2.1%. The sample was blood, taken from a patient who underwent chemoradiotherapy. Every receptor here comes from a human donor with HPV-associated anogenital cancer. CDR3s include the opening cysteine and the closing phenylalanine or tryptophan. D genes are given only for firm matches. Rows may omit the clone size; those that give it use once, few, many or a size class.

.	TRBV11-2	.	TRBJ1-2	TGTGCCAGCAGCCCCGGCAGAAACTATGGCTACACCTTC	CASSPGRNYGYTF
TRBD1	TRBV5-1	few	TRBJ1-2	TGCGCCAGCAGCAACGGACAGGGTGATGGCTACACCTTC	CASSNGQGDGYTF
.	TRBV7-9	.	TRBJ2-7	TGTGCCAGCAGCTTAGACACCTACTACGAGCAGTACTTC	CASSLDTYYEQYF
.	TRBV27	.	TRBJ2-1	TGTGCCAGCAGTTCGGTTGGTGAGCAGTTCTTC	CASSSVGEQFF
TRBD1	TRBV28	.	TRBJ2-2	TGTGCCAGCAGTCTAGGGGTAGGGGGCCACACCGGGGAGCTGTTTTTT	CASSLGVGGHTGELFF
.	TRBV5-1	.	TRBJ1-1	TGCGCCAGCAGCTTGGGGTGGGGGAACACTGAAGCTTTCTTT	CASSLGWGNTEAFF
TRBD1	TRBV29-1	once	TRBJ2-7	TGCAGCGTTCCGGGACAGGGGGGTTACGAGCAGTACTTC	CSVPGQGGYEQYF
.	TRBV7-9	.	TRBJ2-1	TGTGCCAGCAGCTTAGTCCCCGCCTACAATGAGCAGTTCTTC	CASSLVPAYNEQFF
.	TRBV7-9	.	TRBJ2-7	TGTGCCAGCAGCTTAGATGCGAGCTCCTACGAGCAGTACTTC	CASSLDASSYEQYF
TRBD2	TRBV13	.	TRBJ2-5	TGTGCCAGCAGCCCTGGATGGGCTAGCGGGGGAAAGACCCAGTACTTC	CASSPGWASGGKTQYF
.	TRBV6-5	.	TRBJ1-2	TGTGCCAGCAGTTACCAGGGACCTATTAACTATGGCTACACCTTC	CASSYQGPINYGYTF
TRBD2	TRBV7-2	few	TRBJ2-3	TGTGCCAGCAGCTTAGATCGACGTGGGACTAGTTTAATCCCAGATACGCAGTATTTT	CASSLDRRGTSLIPDTQYF
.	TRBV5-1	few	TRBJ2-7	TGCGCCAGCAGCTTGATGGGGGAGCAGTACTTC	CASSLMGEQYF
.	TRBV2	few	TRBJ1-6	TGTGCCAGCAGTGAAGCTTCGCCGGCACCGGCCCTCCACTTT	CASSEASPAPALHF
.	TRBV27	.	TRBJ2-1	TGTGCCAGCAGTTTATCGGTCAATGAGCAGTTCTTC	CASSLSVNEQFF
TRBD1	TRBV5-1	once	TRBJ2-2	TGCGCCAGCAGCTTGGCCCAGGGGGCCGGCGGGGAGCTGTTTTTT	CASSLAQGAGGELFF
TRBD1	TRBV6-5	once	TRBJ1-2	TGTGCCAGCAGCCACCCGGGACAGGAGCTCTATGGCTACACCTTC	CASSHPGQELYGYTF
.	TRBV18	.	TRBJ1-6	TGTGCCAGCTCACCTATTAGAGGGGCGGATTCACCCCTCCACTTT	CASSPIRGADSPLHF
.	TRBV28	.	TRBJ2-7	TGTGCCAGCAGCCCTGGGTCGGGGGCCTCCCCGAGCTCCTACGAGCAGTACTTC	CASSPGSGASPSSYEQYF
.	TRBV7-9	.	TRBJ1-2	TGTGCCAGCAGCCCCAGGACGGTCCGGGGCCCCATCGACTATGGCTACACCTTC	CASSPRTVRGPIDYGYTF
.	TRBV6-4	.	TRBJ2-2	TGTGCCAGCAGAAGGGGGGGCGGCACCGGGGAGCTGTTTTTT	CASRRGGGTGELFF
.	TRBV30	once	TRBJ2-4	TGTGCCTGGACTTCACGGGCCCCGTTTTTGCCCCGGGACTTC	CAWTSRAPFLPRDF
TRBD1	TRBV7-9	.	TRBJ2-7	TGTGCCAGCAGCTTAGGGACAGGGGCCCTTTACGAGCAGTACTTC	CASSLGTGALYEQYF
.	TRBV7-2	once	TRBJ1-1	TGTGCCAGCAGGCCTGGACAACCTGGAGAGATTGAAGCTTTCTTT	CASRPGQPGEIEAFF
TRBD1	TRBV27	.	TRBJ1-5	TGTGCCAGCAGACCGCCCCCGGGACAGCGCTATCTTCAGCCCCAGCATTTT	CASRPPPGQRYLQPQHF
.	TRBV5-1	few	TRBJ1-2	TGCGCCAGCAGCGCAGAGCGCTATGGCTACACCTTC	CASSAERYGYTF
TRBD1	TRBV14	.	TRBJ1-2	TGTGCCAGCAGCCAACCCGGGACAGGGGACGGCTACACCTTC	CASSQPGTGDGYTF
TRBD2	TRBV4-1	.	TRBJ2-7	TGCGCCAGCAGCCCCGGACTAGCGGGGGGGCGTGTATACGAGCAGTACTTC	CASSPGLAGGRVYEQYF
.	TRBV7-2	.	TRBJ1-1	TGTGCCAGCAGCCCGTGGGGAGTGGTGAACACTGAAGCTTTCTTT	CASSPWGVVNTEAFF
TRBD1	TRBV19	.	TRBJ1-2	TGTGCCAGTAGCCATACGGGGACAGGGGATTTTAGCTATGGCTACACCTTC	CASSHTGTGDFSYGYTF
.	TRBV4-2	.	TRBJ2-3	TGTGCCAGCAGCCCCTTAAAGGCAGCAGATACGCAGTATTTT	CASSPLKAADTQYF
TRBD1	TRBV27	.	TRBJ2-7	TGTGCCAGCAGTCCTAACAGGGGTCTAGCCTACGAGCAGTACTTC	CASSPNRGLAYEQYF
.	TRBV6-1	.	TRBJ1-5	TGTGCCAGCAGTGAAGCGTCCGGAGCTAATCAGCCCCAGCATTTT	CASSEASGANQPQHF
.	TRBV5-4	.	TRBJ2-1	TGTGCCAGCAGCCCCTGGGGCGGGGATAGCAGTTTCTTC	CASSPWGGDSSFF
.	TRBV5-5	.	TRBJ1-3	TGTGCCAGCAGCAGGGGAGGGGGGTCGAATCCCTCTGGAAACACCATATATTTT	CASSRGGGSNPSGNTIYF
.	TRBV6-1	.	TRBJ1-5	TGTGCCATTGACACGTTGGGGGGCAATCAGCCCCAGCATTTT	CAIDTLGGNQPQHF
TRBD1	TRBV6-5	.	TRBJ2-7	TGTGCCAGCAGGAAATCTGTCGACAGGGTTCACGAGCAGTACTTC	CASRKSVDRVHEQYF
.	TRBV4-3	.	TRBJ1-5	TGCGCCAGCAGCCAAGATCTGCGACAGGTACAGCCCCAGCATTTT	CASSQDLRQVQPQHF
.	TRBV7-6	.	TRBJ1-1	TGTGCCAGCAGCTTAGCGCGGAACACTGAAGCTTTCTTT	CASSLARNTEAFF
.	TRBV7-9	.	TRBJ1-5	TGTGCCAGCAGTCGGGGTGGACAGCCCCAGCATTTT	CASSRGGQPQHF
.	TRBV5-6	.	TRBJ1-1	TGTGCCAGCAGCTTGAGGCCAAACACTGAAGCTTTCTTT	CASSLRPNTEAFF